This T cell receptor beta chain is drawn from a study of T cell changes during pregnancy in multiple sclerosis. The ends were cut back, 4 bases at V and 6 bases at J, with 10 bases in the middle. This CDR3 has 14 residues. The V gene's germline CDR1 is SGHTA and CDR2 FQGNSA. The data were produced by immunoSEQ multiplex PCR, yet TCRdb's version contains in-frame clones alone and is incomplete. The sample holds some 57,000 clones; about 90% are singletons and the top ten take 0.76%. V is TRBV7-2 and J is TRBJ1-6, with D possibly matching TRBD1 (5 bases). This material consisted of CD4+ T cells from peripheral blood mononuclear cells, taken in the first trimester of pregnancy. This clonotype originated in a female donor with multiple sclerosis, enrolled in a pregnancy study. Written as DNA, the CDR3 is TGTGCCAGCAGCTCCCCGGGGGGTAATTCACCCCTCCACTTT. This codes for CASSSPGGNSPLHF.